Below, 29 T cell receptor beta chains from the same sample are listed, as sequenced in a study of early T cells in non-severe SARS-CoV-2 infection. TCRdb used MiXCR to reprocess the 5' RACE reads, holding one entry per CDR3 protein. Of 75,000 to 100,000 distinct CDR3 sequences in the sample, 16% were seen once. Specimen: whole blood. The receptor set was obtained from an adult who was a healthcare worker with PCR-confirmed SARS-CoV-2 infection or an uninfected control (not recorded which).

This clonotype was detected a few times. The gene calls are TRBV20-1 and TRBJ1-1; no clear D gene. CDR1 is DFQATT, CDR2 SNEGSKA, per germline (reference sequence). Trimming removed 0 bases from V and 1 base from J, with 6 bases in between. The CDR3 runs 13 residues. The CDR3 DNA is TGCAGTGCTAGAGACCCGCGGAACACTGAAGCTTTCTTT. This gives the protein CSARDPRNTEAFF.

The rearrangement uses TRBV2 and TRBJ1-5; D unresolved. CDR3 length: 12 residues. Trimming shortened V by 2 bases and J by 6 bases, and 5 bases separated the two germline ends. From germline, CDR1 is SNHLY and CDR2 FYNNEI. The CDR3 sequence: CASSEFGQPQHF. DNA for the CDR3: TGTGCCAGCAGTGAATTTGGTCAGCCCCAGCATTTT.

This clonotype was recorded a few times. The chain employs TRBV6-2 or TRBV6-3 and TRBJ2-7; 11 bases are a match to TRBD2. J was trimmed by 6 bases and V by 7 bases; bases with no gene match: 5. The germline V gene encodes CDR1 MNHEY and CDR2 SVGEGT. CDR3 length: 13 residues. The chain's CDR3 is CASILAGEGEQYF. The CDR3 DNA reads TGTGCCAGCATACTAGCGGGAGAAGGCGAGCAGTACTTC.

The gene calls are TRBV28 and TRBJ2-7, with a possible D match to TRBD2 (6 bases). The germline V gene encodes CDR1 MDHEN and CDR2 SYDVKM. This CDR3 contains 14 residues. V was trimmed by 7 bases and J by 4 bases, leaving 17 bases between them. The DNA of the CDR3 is TGTGCCAGCATTGGCGGGAACGGAAAATACGAGCAGTACTTC. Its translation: CASIGGNGKYEQYF.

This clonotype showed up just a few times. The CDR3 loop reads CASSLGPQESGSIYNEQFF. The CDR3 DNA reads as TGTGCCAGCAGTTTAGGCCCCCAAGAGAGCGGGAGTATCTACAATGAGCAGTTCTTC. The chain is built from TRBV28 and TRBJ2-1, with 8 bases fitting TRBD2. CDR3 length: 19 amino acids. V was pared by 2 bases and J by 3 bases, with 15 bases of the junction left unmatched. Germline values: CDR1 MDHEN, CDR2 SYDVKM.

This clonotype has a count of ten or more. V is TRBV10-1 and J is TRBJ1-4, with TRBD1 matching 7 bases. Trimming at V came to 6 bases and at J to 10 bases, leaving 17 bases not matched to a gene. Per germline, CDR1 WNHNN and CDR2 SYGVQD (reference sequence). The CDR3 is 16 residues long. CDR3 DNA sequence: TGCGCCAGCAGGATGCACCGGGACAGCTTTCGAGGAAAACTGTTTTTT. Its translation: CASRMHRDSFRGKLFF.

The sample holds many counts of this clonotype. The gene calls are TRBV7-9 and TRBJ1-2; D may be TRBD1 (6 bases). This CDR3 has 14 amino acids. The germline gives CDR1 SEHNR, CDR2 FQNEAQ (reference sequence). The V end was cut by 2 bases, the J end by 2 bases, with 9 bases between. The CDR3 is CASSLNQGNYGYTF. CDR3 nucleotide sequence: TGTGCCAGCAGCTTAAATCAGGGGAACTATGGCTACACCTTC.

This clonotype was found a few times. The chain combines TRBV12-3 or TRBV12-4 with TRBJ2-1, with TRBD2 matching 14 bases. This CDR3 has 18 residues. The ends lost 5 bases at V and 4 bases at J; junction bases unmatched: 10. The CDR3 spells CASSGFGTSGGQYNEQFF. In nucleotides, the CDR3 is TGTGCCAGCAGTGGATTCGGGACTAGCGGGGGCCAGTACAATGAGCAGTTCTTC.

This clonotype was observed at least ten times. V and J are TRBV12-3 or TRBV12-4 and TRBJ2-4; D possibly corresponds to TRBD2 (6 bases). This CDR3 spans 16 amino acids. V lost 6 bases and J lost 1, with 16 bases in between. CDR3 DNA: TGTGCCAGCAGCCCTGGGGGGTCCGCGGCCAAAAACATTCAGTACTTC. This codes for CASSPGGSAAKNIQYF.

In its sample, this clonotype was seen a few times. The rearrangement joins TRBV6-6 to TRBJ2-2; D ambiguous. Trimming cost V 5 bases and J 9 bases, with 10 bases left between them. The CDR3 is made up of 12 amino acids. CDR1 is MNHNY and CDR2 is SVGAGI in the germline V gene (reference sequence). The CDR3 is CASSRDRRELFF. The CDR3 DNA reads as TGTGCCAGCAGTCGAGACCGACGGGAGCTGTTTTTT.

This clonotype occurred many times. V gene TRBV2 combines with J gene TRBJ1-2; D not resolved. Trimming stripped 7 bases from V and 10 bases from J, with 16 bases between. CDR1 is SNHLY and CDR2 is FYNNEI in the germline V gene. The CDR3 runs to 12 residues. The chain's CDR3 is CASTVYGRDYTF. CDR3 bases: TGTGCCAGCACCGTATACGGACGAGACTACACCTTC.

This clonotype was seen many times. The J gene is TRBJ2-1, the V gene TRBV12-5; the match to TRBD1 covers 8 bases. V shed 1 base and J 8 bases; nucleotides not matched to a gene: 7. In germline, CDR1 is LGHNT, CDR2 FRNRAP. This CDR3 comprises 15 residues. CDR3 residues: CASGLGTGGRDEQFF. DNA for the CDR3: TGTGCTAGTGGTTTGGGTACAGGGGGTCGGGATGAGCAGTTCTTC.

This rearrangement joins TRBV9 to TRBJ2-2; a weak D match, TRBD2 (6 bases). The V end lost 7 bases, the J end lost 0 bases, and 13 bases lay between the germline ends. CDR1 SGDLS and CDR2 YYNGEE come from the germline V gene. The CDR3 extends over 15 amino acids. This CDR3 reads CASRLGLSNTGELFF. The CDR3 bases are TGTGCCAGCCGACTGGGACTCTCGAACACCGGGGAGCTGTTTTTT.

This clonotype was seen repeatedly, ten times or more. CDR3: CASSFRGGLANVLTF. The DNA of the CDR3 is TGTGCCAGCAGTTTTAGGGGCGGGTTGGCCAACGTCCTGACTTTC. The chain is built from TRBV28 and TRBJ2-6; tentatively, D is TRBD1 or TRBD2 (5 bases each). The CDR3 spans 15 residues. Germline V lookup: CDR1 MDHEN, CDR2 SYDVKM. The V end was cut by 3 bases, the J end by 6 bases, with 12 bases between.

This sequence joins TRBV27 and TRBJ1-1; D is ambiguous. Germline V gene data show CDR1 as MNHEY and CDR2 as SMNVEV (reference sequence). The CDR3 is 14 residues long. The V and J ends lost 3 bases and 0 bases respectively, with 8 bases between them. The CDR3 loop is CASSFYPMNTEAFF. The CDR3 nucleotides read TGTGCCAGCAGTTTTTATCCCATGAACACTGAAGCTTTCTTT.

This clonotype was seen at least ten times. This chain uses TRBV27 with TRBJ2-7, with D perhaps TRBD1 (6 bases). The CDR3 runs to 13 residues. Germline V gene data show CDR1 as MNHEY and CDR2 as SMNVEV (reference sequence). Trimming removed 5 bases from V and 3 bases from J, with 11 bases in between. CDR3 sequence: CASSQGHYYEQYF. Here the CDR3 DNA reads TGTGCCAGCAGTCAGGGGCACTACTACGAGCAGTACTTC.

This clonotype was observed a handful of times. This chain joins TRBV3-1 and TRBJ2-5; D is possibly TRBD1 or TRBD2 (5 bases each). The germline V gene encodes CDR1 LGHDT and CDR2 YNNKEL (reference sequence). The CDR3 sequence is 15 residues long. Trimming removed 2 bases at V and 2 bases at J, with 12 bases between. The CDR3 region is CASSQIRDPQETQYF. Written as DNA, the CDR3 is TGTGCCAGCAGCCAAATCAGGGACCCTCAAGAGACCCAGTACTTC.

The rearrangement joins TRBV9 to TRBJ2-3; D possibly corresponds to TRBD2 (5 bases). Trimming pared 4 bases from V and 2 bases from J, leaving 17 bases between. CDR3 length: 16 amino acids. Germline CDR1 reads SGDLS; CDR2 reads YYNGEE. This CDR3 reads CASSPLTNGVTDTQYF. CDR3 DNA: TGTGCCAGCAGCCCGTTGACTAACGGAGTCACAGATACGCAGTATTTT.

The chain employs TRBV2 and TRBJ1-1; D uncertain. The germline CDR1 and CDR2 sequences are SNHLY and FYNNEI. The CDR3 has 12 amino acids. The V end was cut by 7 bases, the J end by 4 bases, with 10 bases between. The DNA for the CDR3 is TGTGCCAGCACGGGAGGTGGCACTGAAGCTTTCTTT. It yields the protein CASTGGGTEAFF.

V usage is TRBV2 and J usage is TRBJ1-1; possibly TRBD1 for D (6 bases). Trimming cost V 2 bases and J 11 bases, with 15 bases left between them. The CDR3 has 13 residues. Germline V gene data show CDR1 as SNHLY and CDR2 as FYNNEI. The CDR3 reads CASSEYSQGSAFF. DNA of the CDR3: TGTGCCAGCAGTGAATACTCACAGGGATCGGCTTTCTTT.

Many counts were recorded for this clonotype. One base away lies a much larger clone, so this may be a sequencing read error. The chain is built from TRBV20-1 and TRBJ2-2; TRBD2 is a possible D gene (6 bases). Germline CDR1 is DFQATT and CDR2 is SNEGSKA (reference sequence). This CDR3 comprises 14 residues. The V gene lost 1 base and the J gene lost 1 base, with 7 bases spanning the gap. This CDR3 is CSARVGGNTGELFF. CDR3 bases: TGCAGTGCTAGAGTGGGGGGGAACACCGGGGAGCTGTTTTTT.

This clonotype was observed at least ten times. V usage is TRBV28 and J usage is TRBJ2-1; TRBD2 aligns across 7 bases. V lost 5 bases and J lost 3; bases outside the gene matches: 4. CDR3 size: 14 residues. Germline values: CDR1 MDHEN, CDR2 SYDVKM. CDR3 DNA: TGTGCCAGCAGTCCTAGCGGAGGCTACAATGAGCAGTTCTTC. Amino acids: CASSPSGGYNEQFF.

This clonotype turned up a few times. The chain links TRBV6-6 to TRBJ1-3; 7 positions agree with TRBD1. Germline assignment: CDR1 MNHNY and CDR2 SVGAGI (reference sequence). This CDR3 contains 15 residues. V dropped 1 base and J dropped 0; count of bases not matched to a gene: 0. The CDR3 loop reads CASSYWDSSGNTIYF. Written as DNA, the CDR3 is TGTGCCAGCAGTTACTGGGACAGCTCTGGAAACACCATATATTTT.

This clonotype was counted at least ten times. CDR3 nucleotide sequence: TGTGCCAGCAGTTTTTCAGTCGCAGGGGGCCTTTACGAGCAGTACTTC. Its protein product is CASSFSVAGGLYEQYF. The chain links TRBV27 to TRBJ2-7; TRBD1 matches 8 bases. The CDR3 length is 16 residues. Trimming removed 3 bases from V and 4 bases from J; junction bases left unmatched: 11. Germline values: CDR1 MNHEY, CDR2 SMNVEV (reference sequence).

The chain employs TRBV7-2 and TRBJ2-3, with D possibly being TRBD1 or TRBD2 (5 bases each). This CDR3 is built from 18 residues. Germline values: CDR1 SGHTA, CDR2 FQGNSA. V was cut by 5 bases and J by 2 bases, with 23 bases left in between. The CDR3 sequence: CASSHRGGLQTLTDTQYF. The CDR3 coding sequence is TGTGCCAGCAGCCACCGGGGCGGGCTCCAGACCCTCACAGATACGCAGTATTTT.

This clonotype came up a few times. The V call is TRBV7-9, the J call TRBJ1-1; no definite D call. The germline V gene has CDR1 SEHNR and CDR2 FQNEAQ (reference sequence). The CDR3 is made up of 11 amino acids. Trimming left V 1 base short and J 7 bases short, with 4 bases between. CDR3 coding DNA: TGTGCCAGCAGCTTAGTTGGTGAAGCTTTCTTT. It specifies CASSLVGEAFF.

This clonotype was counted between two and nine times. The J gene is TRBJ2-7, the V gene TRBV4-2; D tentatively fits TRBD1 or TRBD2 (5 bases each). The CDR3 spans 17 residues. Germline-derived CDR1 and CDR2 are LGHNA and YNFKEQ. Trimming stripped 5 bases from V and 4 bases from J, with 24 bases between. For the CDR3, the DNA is TGTGCCAGCAGCTTCATTTTTAGGGACGCCGAAGAATACGAGCAGTACTTC. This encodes CASSFIFRDAEEYEQYF.

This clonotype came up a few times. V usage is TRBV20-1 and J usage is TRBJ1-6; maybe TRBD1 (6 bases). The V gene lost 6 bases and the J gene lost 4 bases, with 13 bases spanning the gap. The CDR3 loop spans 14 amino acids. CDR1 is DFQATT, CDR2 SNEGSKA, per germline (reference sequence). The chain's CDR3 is CSAVPGQYNSPLHF. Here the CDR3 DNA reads TGCAGTGCCGTCCCTGGACAGTATAATTCACCCCTCCACTTT.

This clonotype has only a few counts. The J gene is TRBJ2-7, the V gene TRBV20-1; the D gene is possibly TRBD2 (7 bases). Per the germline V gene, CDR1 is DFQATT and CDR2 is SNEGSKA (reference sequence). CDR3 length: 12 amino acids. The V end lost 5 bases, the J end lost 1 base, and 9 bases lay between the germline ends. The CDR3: CSAGGASYEQYF. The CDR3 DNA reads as TGCAGTGCTGGGGGGGCATCCTACGAGCAGTACTTC.